These 10 T cell receptor beta chains share one sample of origin, sequenced in a study of T cell responses to AZD1222 COVID-19 vaccine. The repertoire was sequenced with immunoSEQ multiplex PCR; TCRdb's copy has only in-frame clones and lacks some. The repertoire has some 140,000 clones, over 75% of them found once; the top ten carry roughly 5.7%. Sequenced material: peripheral blood, taken 28 days after the second AZD1222 dose. The receptors shown here come from an adult who received the AZD1222 COVID-19 vaccine.

V and J are TRBV7-9 and TRBJ1-2; tentative D call: TRBD1 (6 bases). Germline V lookup: CDR1 SEHNR, CDR2 FQNEAQ (reference sequence). V lost 3 bases and J lost 7, with 15 bases in between. There are 14 residues in the CDR3. CDR3 sequence: CASSLDSALVGYTF. The CDR3 DNA is TGTGCCAGCAGCTTGGACAGCGCTTTGGTTGGCTACACCTTC.

The V gene is TRBV30, the J gene TRBJ1-3; 7 nucleotides match TRBD1. Looked up from germline, CDR1 is GTSNPN and CDR2 is SVGIG (reference sequence). V dropped 8 bases and J dropped 0; count of bases not matched to a gene: 7. This CDR3 spans 14 amino acids. The CDR3 region is CAVNRDSSGNTIYF. DNA for the CDR3: TGTGCCGTCAACCGGGACAGCTCTGGAAACACCATATATTTT.

The gene calls are TRBV10-1 and TRBJ2-7; D is perhaps TRBD2 (5 bases). The CDR3 runs to 14 residues. The germline gives CDR1 WNHNN, CDR2 SYGVQD (reference sequence). V dropped 3 bases and J dropped 0 bases, with 9 bases sitting between them. This CDR3 is CASSDPGSSYEQYF. The DNA of the CDR3 is TGCGCCAGCAGTGATCCGGGGAGCTCCTACGAGCAGTACTTC.

J is TRBJ2-5 and V is TRBV4-1, with 15 bases aligning to TRBD2. Germline CDR1 reads MGHRA; CDR2 reads YSYEKL. The V gene end was trimmed by 1 base and the J gene end by 5 bases; junction bases not matched to a gene: 8. CDR3 length: 18 residues. The CDR3 bases are TGCGCCAGCAGCCAAGTGGTTGGACTAGCGGGGGGGCGGGAGACCCAGTACTTC. Translating gives CASSQVVGLAGGRETQYF.

V usage is TRBV15 and J usage is TRBJ2-2, with TRBD2 as a possible D gene (5 bases). This CDR3 comprises 16 residues. Trimming cost V 2 bases and J 6 bases, with 16 bases left between them. Germline V lookup: CDR1 LNHNV, CDR2 YYDKDF (reference sequence). The CDR3 loop reads CATSRTTGIQAGELFF. CDR3 sequence (DNA): TGTGCCACCAGCAGAACCACCGGGATCCAGGCCGGGGAGCTGTTTTTT.

This chain links TRBV10-3 with TRBJ1-5; TRBD1 is a possible D gene (6 bases). The CDR3 has 13 amino acids. V gave up 4 bases and J gave up 7 bases, with 11 bases separating them. Germline CDR1 reads ENHRY; CDR2 reads SYGVKD. DNA of the CDR3: TGTGCCATCAGTGTGGACAGTGACCAGCCCCAGCATTTT. Translated, it gives CAISVDSDQPQHF.

This rearrangement joins TRBV30 to TRBJ2-3; 8 bases fit TRBD2. CDR3 length: 14 residues. CDR1 and CDR2 from the germline V gene are GTSNPN and SVGIG (reference sequence). V gave up 3 bases and J gave up 10 bases; unmatched junction bases: 12. The CDR3 is CAWRQRSGTRAQYF. Written as DNA, the CDR3 is TGTGCCTGGAGGCAGAGATCCGGGACTAGAGCGCAGTATTTT.

This chain uses TRBV10-3 with TRBJ2-2; TRBD1 might be the D (5 bases). V lost 2 bases and J 1 base, leaving 11 bases between the germline ends. Germline V gives CDR1 ENHRY, CDR2 SYGVKD. This CDR3 has 16 residues. CDR3 loop: CAISETGEGNTGELFF. The CDR3 DNA reads as TGTGCCATCAGTGAGACAGGAGAAGGGAACACCGGGGAGCTGTTTTTT.

This CDR3 is CASSLRQGGGHTEAFF. Here the CDR3 DNA reads TGTGCCAGCAGCCTAAGACAGGGAGGGGGACACACTGAAGCTTTCTTT. This rearrangement joins TRBV5-4 to TRBJ1-1, with TRBD1 matching 7 bases. Per the germline V gene, CDR1 is SGHNT and CDR2 is YYREEE (reference sequence). The CDR3 consists of 16 residues. Unmatched junction bases numbered 12, after V lost 4 bases and J lost 3 bases.

The chain joins TRBV9 to TRBJ2-1; perhaps TRBD1 as D (6 bases). Looked up from germline, CDR1 is SGDLS and CDR2 is YYNGEE. Trimming took 0 bases from V and 1 from J, leaving 11 bases between them. The CDR3 spans 16 residues. Written as DNA, the CDR3 is TGTGCCAGCAGCGTAGCTAGCACAGGGTCCTACAATGAGCAGTTCTTC. This codes for CASSVASTGSYNEQFF.